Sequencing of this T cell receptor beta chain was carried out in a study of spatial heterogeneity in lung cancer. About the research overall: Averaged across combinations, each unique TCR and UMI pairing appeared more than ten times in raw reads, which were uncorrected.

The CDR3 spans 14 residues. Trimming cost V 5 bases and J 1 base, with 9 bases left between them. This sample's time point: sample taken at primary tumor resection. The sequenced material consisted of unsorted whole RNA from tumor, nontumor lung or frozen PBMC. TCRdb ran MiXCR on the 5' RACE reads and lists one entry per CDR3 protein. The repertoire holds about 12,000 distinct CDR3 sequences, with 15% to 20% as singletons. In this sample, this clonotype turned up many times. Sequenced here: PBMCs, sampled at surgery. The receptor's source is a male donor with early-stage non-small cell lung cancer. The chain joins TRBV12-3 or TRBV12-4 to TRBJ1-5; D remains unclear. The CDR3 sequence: CASSHDLSNQPQHF. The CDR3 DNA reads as TGTGCCAGCAGTCATGACCTCAGCAATCAGCCCCAGCATTTT.